This T cell receptor (beta chain) came from a study of CD8+ T cells in alopecia areata. Findings and caveats of the study: Scalp clonality, along with expanded CD8+ clones among the top 100, was significantly decreased by tofacitinib. In lesional scalp, particularly from alopecia totalis/universalis, clonality was higher than in normal scalp. During tofacitinib treatment, many expanded lesional clones remained in scalp and blood.

V was cut by 5 bases and J by 10 bases, with 12 bases left in between. The CDR3 extends over 13 amino acids. Germline lookup yields CDR1 LNHDA and CDR2 SQIVND (reference sequence). Treatment here: oral pan-JAK inhibitor, 5-10 mg twice daily. As to this clone: Its antigen is still unknown.

Sequencing used cDNA as its template, made by extracting RNA and reverse transcribing it. Repertoires were generated with immunoSEQ multiplex PCR, while TCRdb's copy carries only in-frame clones and drops some. The sample yields about 190,000 clones, roughly three fifths seen once. The chain employs TRBV19 and TRBJ1-6; D is unresolved. The receptor's source is a human donor with alopecia areata. The sequenced sample was CD8+ T cells sorted from blood, obtained at week 24, from a patient treated with tofacitinib. CDR3: CASSYGDPSPLHF. The CDR3 DNA follows: TGTGCCAGTAGTTACGGGGATCCCTCACCCCTCCACTTT. The whole variable domain, remainder taken from reference TRBV19 and TRBJ1-6, is DGGITQSPKYLFRKEGQNVTLSCEQNLNHDAMYWYRQDPGQGLRLIYYSQIVNDFQKGDIAEGYSVSREKKESFPLTVTSAQKNPTAFYLCASSYGDPSPLHFGNGTRLTVT.